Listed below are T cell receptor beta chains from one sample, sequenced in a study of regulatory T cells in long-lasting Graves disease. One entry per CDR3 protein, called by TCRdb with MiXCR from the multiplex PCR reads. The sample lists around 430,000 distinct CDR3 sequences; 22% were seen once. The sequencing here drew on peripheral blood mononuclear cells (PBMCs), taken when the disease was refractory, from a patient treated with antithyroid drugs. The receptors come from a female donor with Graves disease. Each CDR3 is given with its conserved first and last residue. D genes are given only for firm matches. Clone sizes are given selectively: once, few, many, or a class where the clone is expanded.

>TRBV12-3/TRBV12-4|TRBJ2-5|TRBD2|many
CASSMGRGVSQETQYF
TGTGCCAGCAGCATGGGGCGGGGGGTCTCCCAAGAGACCCAGTACTTC
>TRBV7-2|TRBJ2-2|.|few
CASSPSVLAGTGELFF
TGTGCCAGCAGCCCCTCGGTTCTAGCAGGGACCGGGGAGCTGTTTTTT
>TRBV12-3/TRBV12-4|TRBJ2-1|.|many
CASSPGERVNEQFF
TGTGCCAGCAGCCCTGGGGAGAGGGTTAATGAGCAGTTCTTC
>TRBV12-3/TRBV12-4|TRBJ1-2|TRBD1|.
CATSPKGQGRGDYSYTF
TGTGCCACCAGTCCAAAGGGACAGGGGCGCGGTGACTATAGCTACACCTTC
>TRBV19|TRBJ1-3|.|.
CASTQAGFSGNTIYF
TGTGCCAGTACCCAGGCTGGCTTTTCTGGAAACACCATATATTTT
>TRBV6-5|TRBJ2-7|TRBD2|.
CASSYSGTSALSYEQYF
TGTGCCAGCAGTTACTCGGGGACTAGCGCTCTCTCCTACGAGCAGTACTTC
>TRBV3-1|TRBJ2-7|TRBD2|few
CASSQGGLAEAKQYF
TGTGCCAGCAGCCAAGGGGGACTAGCGGAAGCCAAGCAGTACTTC
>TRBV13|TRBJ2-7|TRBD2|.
CASSPGTRMHEQYF
TGTGCCAGCAGCCCCGGGACTAGGATGCACGAGCAGTACTTC
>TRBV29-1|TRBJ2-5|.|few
CSVKRDLQETQYF
TGCAGCGTTAAGAGGGATTTACAAGAGACCCAGTACTTC
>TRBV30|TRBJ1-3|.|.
CAWRVGTVANTIYF
TGTGCCTGGAGGGTCGGGACGGTAGCAAACACCATATATTTT
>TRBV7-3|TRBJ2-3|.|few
CASSLREGGTDTQYF
TGTGCCAGCAGCTTAAGGGAAGGGGGCACAGATACGCAGTATTTT
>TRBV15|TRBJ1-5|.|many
CATRGTTLDQPQHF
TGTGCCACCAGGGGGACAACCTTAGATCAGCCCCAGCATTTT
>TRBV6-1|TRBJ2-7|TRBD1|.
CASSLIQGAFDEQYF
TGTGCCAGCAGCCTAATACAGGGGGCTTTTGACGAGCAGTACTTC
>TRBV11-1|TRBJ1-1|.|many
CASSLVTQNTEAFF
TGTGCCAGCAGCTTAGTGACTCAGAACACTGAAGCTTTCTTT
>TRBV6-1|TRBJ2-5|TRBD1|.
CASRRTGSTKETQYF
TGTGCCAGCAGACGGACAGGGAGCACAAAAGAGACCCAGTACTTC
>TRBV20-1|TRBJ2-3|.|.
CSARVMVGEEDTQYF
TGCAGTGCTAGAGTGATGGTCGGGGAAGAAGATACGCAGTATTTT
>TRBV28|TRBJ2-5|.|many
CASSLRRNQETQYF
TGTGCCAGCAGTCTTCGACGGAACCAAGAGACCCAGTACTTC
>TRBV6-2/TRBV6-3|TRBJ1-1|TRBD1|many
CASSDPLTGGYTEAFF
TGTGCCAGCAGTGATCCCCTAACAGGGGGATACACTGAAGCTTTCTTT
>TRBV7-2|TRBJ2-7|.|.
CASSSPGGSRGEQYF
TGTGCCAGCAGCTCTCCCGGCGGGTCCCGGGGCGAGCAGTACTTC
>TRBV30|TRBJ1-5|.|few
CAWSVRGAWVNQPQHF
TGTGCCTGGAGTGTACGTGGGGCATGGGTCAATCAGCCCCAGCATTTT
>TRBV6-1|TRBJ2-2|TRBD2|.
CASSNLGLAGGAGELFF
TGTGCCAGCAGCAACCTCGGACTAGCGGGAGGGGCCGGGGAGCTGTTTTTT
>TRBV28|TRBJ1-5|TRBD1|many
CASLQQGQTHQPQHF
TGTGCCAGCCTACAACAGGGACAGACTCATCAGCCCCAGCATTTT
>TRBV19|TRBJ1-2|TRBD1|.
CASSILPGQGAYGYTF
TGTGCCAGTAGTATCCTCCCGGGACAGGGGGCCTATGGCTACACCTTC
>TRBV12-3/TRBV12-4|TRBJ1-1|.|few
CASTISRTEAFF
TGTGCCAGCACCATTTCCCGCACTGAAGCTTTCTTT
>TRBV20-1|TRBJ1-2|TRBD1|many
CSASTDRGTNYGYTF
TGCAGTGCTAGCACCGACAGGGGCACTAACTATGGCTACACCTTC
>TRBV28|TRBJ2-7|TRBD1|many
CASSFLGQGAIYEQYF
TGTGCCAGCAGTTTTCTAGGACAGGGGGCAATCTACGAGCAGTACTTC
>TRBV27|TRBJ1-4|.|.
CASSFGQNEKLFF
TGTGCCAGCAGTTTCGGACAGAATGAAAAACTGTTTTTT
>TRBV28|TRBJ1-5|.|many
CASSPRLGVSNQPQHF
TGTGCCAGCAGTCCCCGGCTAGGGGTCAGCAATCAGCCCCAGCATTTT
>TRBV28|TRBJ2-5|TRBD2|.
CASSLRLAGDQETQYF
TGCGCCAGCAGCCTTAGACTAGCGGGGGACCAAGAGACCCAGTACTTC
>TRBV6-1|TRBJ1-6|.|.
CASTIYWDSPLHF
TGTGCCAGCACCATCTACTGGGATTCACCCCTCCACTTT
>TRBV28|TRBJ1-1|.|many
CASSWPHDLNTEAFF
TGTGCCAGCAGTTGGCCCCACGACTTGAACACTGAAGCTTTCTTT
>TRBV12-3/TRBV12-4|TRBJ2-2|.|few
CASRHDRHTGELFF
TGTGCCAGCAGGCATGACAGACACACCGGGGAGCTGTTTTTT
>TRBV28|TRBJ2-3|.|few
CASTVEGGQQDTQYF
TGTGCCAGCACCGTCGAAGGCGGGCAGCAAGATACGCAGTATTTT
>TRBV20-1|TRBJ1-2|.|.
CSARDSPGVGYTF
TGCAGTGCTAGAGATTCCCCAGGAGTTGGCTACACCTTC
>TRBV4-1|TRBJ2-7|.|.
CASSRAFTGSYEQYF
TGCGCCAGCAGCCGCGCGTTCACAGGGTCCTACGAGCAGTACTTC
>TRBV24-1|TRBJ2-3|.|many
CATSTPTDTQYF
TGTGCCACCTCAACCCCCACAGATACGCAGTATTTT
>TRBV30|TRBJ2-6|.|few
CAWSEYSGANVLTF
TGTGCCTGGAGTGAATACTCTGGGGCCAACGTCCTGACTTTC
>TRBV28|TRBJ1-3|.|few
CASSLVTAGNTIYF
TGTGCCAGCAGTTTAGTTACAGCTGGAAACACCATATATTTT
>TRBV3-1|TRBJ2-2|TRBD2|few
CASTSRETGELFF
TGTGCCAGCACCTCGCGGGAGACCGGGGAGCTGTTTTTT
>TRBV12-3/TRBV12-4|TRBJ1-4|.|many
CASSVRGEKLFF
TGTGCCAGCAGCGTTCGGGGTGAAAAACTGTTTTTT
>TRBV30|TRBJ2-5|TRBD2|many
CAWSATSGGETQYF
TGTGCCTGGAGTGCGACTTCGGGGGGGGAGACCCAGTACTTC
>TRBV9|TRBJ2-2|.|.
CASSVVTGELFF
TGTGCCAGCAGCGTAGTCACCGGGGAGCTGTTTTTT
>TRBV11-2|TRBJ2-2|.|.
CASSPRGGTNTGELFF
TGTGCCAGCAGCCCCAGAGGAGGGACGAACACCGGGGAGCTGTTTTTT
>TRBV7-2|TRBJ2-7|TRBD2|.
CASSVMAGDERYF
TGTGCCAGCAGCGTAATGGCGGGAGACGAGCGGTACTTC
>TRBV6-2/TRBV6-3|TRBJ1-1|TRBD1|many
CASSYPGQGNTEAFF
TGTGCCAGCAGTTACCCGGGACAGGGTAACACTGAAGCTTTCTTT
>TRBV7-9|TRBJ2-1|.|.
CASSTVYNEQFF
TGTGCCAGCAGCACAGTCTACAATGAGCAGTTCTTC
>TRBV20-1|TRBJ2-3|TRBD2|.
CSARGGLAADTQYF
TGCAGTGCTAGAGGCGGACTAGCGGCAGATACGCAGTATTTT
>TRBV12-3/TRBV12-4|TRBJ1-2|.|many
CASSRRAGIYGYTF
TGTGCCAGCAGCCGCAGGGCGGGGATCTATGGCTACACCTTC
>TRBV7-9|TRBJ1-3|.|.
CASSLGMGSAGNTIYF
TGTGCCAGCAGCTTAGGAATGGGTTCGGCCGGAAACACCATATATTTT